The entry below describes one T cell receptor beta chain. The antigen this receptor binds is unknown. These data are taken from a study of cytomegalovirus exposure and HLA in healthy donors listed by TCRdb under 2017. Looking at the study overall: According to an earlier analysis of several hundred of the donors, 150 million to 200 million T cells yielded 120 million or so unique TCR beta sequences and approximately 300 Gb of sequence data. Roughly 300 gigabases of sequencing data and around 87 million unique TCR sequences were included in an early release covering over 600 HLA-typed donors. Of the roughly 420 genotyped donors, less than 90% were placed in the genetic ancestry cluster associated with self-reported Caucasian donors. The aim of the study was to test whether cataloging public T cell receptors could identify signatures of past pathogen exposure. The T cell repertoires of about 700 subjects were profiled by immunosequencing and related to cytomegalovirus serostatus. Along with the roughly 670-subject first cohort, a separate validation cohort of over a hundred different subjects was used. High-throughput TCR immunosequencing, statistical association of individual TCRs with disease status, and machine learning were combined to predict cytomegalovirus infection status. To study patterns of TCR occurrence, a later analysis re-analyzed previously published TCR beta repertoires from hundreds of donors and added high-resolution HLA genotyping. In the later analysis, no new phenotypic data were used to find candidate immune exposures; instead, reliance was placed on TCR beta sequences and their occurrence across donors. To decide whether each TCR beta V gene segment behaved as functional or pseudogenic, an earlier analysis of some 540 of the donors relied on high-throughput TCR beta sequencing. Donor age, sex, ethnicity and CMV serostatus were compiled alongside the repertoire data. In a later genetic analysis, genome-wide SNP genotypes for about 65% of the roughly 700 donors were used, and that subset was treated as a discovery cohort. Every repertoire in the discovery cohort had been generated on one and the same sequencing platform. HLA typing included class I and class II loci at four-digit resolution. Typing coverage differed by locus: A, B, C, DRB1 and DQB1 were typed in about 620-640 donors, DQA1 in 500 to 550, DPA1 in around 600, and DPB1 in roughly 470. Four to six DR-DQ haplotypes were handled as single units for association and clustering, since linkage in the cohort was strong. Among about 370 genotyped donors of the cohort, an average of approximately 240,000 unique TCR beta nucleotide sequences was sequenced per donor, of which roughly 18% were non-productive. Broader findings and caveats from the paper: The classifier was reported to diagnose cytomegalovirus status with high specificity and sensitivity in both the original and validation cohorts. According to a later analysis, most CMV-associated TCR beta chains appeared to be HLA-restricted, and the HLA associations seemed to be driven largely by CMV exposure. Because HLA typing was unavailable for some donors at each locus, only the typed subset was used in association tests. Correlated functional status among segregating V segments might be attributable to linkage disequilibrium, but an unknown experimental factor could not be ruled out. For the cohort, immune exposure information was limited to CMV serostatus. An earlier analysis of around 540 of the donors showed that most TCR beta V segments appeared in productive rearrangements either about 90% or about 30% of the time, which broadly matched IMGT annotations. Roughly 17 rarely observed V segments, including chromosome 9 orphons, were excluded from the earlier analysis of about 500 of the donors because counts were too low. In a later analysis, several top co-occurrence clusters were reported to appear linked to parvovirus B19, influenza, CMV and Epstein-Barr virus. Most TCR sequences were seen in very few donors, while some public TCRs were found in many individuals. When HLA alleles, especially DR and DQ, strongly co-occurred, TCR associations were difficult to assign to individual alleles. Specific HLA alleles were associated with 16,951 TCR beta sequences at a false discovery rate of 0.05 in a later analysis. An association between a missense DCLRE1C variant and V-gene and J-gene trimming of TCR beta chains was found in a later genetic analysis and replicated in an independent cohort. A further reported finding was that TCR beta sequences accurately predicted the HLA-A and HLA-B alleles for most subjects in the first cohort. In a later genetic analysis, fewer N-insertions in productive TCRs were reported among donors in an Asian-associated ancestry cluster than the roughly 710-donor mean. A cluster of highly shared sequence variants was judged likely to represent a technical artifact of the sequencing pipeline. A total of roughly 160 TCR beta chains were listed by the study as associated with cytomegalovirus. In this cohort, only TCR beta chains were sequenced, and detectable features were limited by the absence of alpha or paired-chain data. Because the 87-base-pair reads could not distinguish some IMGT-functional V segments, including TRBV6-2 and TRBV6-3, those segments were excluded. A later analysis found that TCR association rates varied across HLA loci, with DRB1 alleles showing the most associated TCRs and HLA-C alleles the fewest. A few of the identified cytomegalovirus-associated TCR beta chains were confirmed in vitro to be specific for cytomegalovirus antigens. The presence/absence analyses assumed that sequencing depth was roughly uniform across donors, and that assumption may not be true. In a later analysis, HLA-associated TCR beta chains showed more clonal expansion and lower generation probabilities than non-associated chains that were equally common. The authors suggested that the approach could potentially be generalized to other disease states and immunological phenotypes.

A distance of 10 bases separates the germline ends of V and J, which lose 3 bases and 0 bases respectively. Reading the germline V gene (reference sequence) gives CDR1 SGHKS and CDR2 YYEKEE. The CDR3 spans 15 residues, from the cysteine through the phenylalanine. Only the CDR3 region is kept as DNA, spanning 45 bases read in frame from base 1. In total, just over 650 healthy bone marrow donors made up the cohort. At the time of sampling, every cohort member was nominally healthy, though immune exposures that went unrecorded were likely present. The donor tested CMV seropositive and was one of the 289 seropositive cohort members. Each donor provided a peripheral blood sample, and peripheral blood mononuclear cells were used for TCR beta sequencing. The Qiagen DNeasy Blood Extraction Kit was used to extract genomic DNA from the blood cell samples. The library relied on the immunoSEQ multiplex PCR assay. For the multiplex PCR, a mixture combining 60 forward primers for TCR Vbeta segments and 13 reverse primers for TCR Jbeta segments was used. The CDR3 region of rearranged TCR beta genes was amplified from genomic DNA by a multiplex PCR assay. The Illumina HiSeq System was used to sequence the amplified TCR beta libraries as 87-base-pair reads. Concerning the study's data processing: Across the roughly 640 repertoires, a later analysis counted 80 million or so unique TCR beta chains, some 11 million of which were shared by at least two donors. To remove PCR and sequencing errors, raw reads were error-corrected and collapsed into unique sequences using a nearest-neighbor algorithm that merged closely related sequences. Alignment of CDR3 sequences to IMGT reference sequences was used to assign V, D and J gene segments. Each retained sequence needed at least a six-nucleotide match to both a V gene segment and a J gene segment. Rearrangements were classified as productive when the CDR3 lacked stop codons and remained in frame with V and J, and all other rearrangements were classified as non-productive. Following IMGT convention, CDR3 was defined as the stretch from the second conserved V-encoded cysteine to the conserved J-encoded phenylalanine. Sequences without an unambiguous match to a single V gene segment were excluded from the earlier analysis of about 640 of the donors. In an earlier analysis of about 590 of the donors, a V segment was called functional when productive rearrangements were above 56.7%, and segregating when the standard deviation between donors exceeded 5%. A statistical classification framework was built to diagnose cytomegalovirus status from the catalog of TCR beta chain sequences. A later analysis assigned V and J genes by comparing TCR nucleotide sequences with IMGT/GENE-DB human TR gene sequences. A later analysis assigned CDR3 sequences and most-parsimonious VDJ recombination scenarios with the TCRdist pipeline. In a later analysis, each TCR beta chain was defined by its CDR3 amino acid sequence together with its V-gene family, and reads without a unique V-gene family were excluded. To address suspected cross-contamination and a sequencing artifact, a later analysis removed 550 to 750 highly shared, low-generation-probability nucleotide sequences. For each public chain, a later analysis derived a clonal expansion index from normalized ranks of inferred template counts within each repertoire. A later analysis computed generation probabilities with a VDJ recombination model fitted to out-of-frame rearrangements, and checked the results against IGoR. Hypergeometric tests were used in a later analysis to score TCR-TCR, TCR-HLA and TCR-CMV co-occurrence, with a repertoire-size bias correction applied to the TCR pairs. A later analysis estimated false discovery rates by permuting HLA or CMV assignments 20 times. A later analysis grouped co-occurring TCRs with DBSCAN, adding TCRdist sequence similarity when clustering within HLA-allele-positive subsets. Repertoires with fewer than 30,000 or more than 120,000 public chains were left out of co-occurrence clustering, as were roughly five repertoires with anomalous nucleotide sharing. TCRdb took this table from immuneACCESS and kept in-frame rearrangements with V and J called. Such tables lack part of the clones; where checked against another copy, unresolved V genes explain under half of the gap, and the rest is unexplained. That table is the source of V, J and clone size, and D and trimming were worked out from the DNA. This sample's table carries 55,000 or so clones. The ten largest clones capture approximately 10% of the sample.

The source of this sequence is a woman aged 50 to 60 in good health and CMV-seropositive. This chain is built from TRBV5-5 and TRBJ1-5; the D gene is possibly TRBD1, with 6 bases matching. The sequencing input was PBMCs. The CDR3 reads CASSSGHFSNQPQHF. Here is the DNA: TGTGCCAGCAGCTCGGGACACTTTAGCAATCAGCCCCAGCATTTT.